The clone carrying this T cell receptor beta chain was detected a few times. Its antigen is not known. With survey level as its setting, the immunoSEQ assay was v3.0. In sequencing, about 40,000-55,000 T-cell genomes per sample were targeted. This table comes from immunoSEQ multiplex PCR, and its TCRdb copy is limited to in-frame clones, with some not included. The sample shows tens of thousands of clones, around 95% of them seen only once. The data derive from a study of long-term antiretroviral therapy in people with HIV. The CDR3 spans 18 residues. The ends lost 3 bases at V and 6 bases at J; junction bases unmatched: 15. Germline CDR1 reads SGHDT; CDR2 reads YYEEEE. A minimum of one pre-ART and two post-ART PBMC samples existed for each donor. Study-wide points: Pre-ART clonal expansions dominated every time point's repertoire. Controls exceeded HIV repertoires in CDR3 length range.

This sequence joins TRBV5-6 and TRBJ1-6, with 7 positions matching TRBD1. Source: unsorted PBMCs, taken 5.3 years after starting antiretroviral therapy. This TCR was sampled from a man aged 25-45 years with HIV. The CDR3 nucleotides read TGTGCCAGCAGCTCGCCCAAATTCCGACAGGGCCGTAATTCACCCCTCCACTTT. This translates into CASSSPKFRQGRNSPLHF.